This T cell receptor beta chain was recorded in a study of cytomegalovirus exposure and HLA in healthy donors. About the study: Of the donors genotyped, 398 in all, about 80% fell in the Caucasian-associated ancestry cluster. Findings and caveats of the study: Reported results showed that the classifier diagnosed cytomegalovirus status with high specificity and sensitivity. In a later analysis, the majority of CMV-associated beta chains seemingly showed HLA restriction.

Healthy individuals who donated bone marrow served as the donors. A multiplex PCR was run with 60 Vbeta primers and 13 Jbeta primers. Generated by immunoSEQ multiplex PCR, the TCRdb table keeps only in-frame clones and is missing some. The sample holds about 180,000 clones, roughly 82% seen once. Germline V gives CDR1 LGHNA, CDR2 YSLEER. This CDR3 spans 17 amino acids. Trimming pared 0 bases from V and 4 bases from J, leaving 16 bases between. With regard to this clone: Its antigen is not identified.

The sample comprised PBMCs. The source of this sequence is a woman in her forties or fifties in good health and CMV-seronegative. The chain combines TRBV4-3 with TRBJ1-3; a weak D match, TRBD1 (6 bases). In DNA form, the CDR3 reads TGCGCCAGCAGCCAAGATAGGGGACAAGTGCGCGGAAACACCATATATTTT. It yields the protein CASSQDRGQVRGNTIYF.